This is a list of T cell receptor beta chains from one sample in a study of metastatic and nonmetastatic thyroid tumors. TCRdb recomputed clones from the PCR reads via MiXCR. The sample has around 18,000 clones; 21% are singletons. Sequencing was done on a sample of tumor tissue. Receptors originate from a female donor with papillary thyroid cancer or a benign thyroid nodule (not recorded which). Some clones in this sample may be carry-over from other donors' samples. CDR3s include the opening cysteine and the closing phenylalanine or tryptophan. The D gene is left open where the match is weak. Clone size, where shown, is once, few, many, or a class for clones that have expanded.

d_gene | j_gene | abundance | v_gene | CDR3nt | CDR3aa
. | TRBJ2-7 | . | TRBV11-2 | TGTGCCAGCAGCCCGGCGGGGTACCACGAGCAGTACTTC | CASSPAGYHEQYF
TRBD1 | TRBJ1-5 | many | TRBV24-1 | TGTGCCACCAGTGACCACAGGGGCCCCCATCAGCCCCAGCATTTT | CATSDHRGPHQPQHF
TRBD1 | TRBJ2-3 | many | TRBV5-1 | TGCGCCAGCAGCTTGGGTTCAGGGGGCGCGAAAGATACGCAGTATTTT | CASSLGSGGAKDTQYF
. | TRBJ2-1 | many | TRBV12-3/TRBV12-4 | TGTGCCAGCAGTAGGGGACAAAATGAGCAGTTCTTC | CASSRGQNEQFF
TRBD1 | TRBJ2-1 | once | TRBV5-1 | TGCGCCAGCAGCCGGGACAGCCATGAGCAGTTCTTC | CASSRDSHEQFF
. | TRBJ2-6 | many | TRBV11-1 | TGTGCCAGCAGCTTAGCTGGAACAGGGACGGCTGGGGCCAACGTCCTGACTTTC | CASSLAGTGTAGANVLTF
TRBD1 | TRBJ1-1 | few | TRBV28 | TGTGCCAGCAGTTTAGAATTCGCCGGGACAGGGCGGATGAACACTGAAGCTTTCTTT | CASSLEFAGTGRMNTEAFF
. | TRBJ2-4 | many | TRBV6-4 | TGTGCCAGCAGTGAGGGGGGACCTCAAGATATTCAGTACTTC | CASSEGGPQDIQYF
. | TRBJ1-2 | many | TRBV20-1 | TGCAGTGCTCCCCCGGGCCAGTTCTATGGCTACACCTTC | CSAPPGQFYGYTF
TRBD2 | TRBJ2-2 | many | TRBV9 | TGTGCCAGCAGCCCCGGACTAGGTTATAGCGGGGAGCTGTTTTTT | CASSPGLGYSGELFF
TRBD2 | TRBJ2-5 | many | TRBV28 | TGTGCCAGCAGGACGGGGGGCCAAGAGACCCAGTACTTC | CASRTGGQETQYF
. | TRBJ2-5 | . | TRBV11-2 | TGTGCCAGCAAGGACACGAATCAAGAGACCCAGTACTTC | CASKDTNQETQYF
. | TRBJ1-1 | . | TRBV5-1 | TGCGCCAGCAGCGTCGAGGGGTTGGACACTGAAGCTTTCTTT | CASSVEGLDTEAFF
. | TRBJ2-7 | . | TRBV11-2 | TGTGCCAGCAGCCCAGGGGACTCAAGCTCCTACGAGCAGTACTTC | CASSPGDSSSYEQYF
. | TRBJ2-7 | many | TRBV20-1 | TGCAGTGCTCGCGACGACGGATACGAGCAGTACTTC | CSARDDGYEQYF
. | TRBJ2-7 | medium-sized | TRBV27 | TGTGCCAGCAGTCCCGGGGTGTCCGGATACGAGCAGTACTTC | CASSPGVSGYEQYF
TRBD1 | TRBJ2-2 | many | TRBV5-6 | TGTGCCAGCAGCTTTACCCCAGGGGGACAGGACACCGGGGAGCTGTTTTTT | CASSFTPGGQDTGELFF
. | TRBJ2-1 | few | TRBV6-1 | TGTGCCAGCAGTGAAGAAACAGGTGGAAATGAGCAGTTCTTC | CASSEETGGNEQFF
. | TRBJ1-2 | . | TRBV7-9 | TGCAGCGTTGTAGCGGAGAAGTTCGATGGCTACACCTTC | CSVVAEKFDGYTF
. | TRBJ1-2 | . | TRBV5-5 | TGTGCCAGCAGCACCACTGACAAGGGCTATGGCTACACCTTC | CASSTTDKGYGYTF
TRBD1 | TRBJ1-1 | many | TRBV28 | TGTGCCAGCAGACGACAGGGGCCTGAAGCTTTCTTT | CASRRQGPEAFF
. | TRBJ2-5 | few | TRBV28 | TGTGCCAGCACCTACTTGTACGGGCGGGACCGAAGTGGAGAGACCCAGTACTTC | CASTYLYGRDRSGETQYF
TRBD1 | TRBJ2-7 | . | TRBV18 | TGTGCCAGCTCACCCCGGGACAGAACCTACGAGCAGTACTTC | CASSPRDRTYEQYF
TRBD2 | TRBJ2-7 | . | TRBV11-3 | TGTGCCAGCAGCCGACTAGCGGGAGAGAGCGAGCAGTACTTC | CASSRLAGESEQYF
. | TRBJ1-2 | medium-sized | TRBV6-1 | TGTGCCAGCAGGGAGGATGGCTACACCTTC | CASREDGYTF
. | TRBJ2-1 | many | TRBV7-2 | TGTGCCAGCAGCTTAGACAGGGTCGCCGATGAGCAGTTCTTC | CASSLDRVADEQFF
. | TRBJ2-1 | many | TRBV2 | TGTGCCAGCAGGGGGGGTGAGCAGTTCTTC | CASRGGEQFF
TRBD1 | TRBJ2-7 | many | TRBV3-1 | TGTGCCAGCAGCCAGAGGAATCCCCCGGGACAGGGGGCGGCCTACGAGCAGTACTTC | CASSQRNPPGQGAAYEQYF
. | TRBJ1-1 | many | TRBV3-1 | TGTGCCAGCAGCCAAGGGGTCACAGGGCTGCACACTGAAGCTTTCTTT | CASSQGVTGLHTEAFF
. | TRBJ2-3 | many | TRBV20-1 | TGCAGTGCTAGAGATGAGCGGAGCACAGATACGCAGTATTTT | CSARDERSTDTQYF
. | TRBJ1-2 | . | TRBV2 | TGTGCCAGCAGTGAGTCTCTTATCGGGCTCGGCTACACCTTC | CASSESLIGLGYTF
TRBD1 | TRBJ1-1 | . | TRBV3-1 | TGTGCCAGCAGCCCGCAGACAGGGGAAATGAACACTGAAGCTTTCTTT | CASSPQTGEMNTEAFF
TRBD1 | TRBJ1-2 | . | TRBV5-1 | TGCGCCAGCAGCCTACCACAGGGGAGGTTGGGTGGCTACACCTTC | CASSLPQGRLGGYTF
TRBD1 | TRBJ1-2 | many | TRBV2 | TGTGCCAGCAGTGTGAGGACAGGGGTCTACTCCTATGGCTACACCTTC | CASSVRTGVYSYGYTF
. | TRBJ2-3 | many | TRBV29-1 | TGCAGCGTTGAAGAACACCCGCTGGGCACAGATACGCAGTATTTT | CSVEEHPLGTDTQYF
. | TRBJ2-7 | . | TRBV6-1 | TGTGCCAGCAGTACGGGACTTGAAGAATACGAGCAGTACTTC | CASSTGLEEYEQYF
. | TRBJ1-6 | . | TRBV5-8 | TGTGCCAGCAGCATCCGGGACGGCCGCTATAATTCACCCCTCCACTTT | CASSIRDGRYNSPLHF
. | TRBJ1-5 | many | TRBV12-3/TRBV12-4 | TGTGCCAGCAGTTTAGGAAGTACTAATCAGCCCCAGCATTTT | CASSLGSTNQPQHF
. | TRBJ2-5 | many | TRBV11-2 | TGTGCCAGCAGCTTAGTAGAGACCCAGTACTTC | CASSLVETQYF
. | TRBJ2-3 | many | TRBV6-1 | TGTGCCAGCAGTGAATTGGACAGTAGCACAGATACGCAGTATTTT | CASSELDSSTDTQYF
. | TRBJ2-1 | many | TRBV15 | TGTGCCACCATGGGGGACAGTGGGAGGTTCGAGCAGTTCTTC | CATMGDSGRFEQFF
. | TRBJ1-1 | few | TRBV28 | TGTGCCAGCAGTCGGACCGAGAAGACTGAAGCTTTCTTT | CASSRTEKTEAFF
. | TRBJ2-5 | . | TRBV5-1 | TGCGCCAGCAGCTTGGGAGACAGGGAGGTCGAGACCCAGTACTTC | CASSLGDREVETQYF
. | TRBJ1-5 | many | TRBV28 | TGTGCCAGCACAGACGTAGATCAGCCCCAGCATTTT | CASTDVDQPQHF
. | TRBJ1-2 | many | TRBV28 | TGTGCCAGCAAAACGGGACAACAATATGGCTACACCTTC | CASKTGQQYGYTF
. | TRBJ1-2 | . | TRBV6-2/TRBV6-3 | TGTGCCAGCAGTTTACAGGGCATGGGTAGCTATGGCTACACCTTC | CASSLQGMGSYGYTF
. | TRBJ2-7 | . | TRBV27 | TGTGCCAGCAGTTTATCGTTCGAGCAGTACTTC | CASSLSFEQYF
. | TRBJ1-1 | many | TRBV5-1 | TGCGCCAGCAGCTTGGAAGGGTTGGGGTGGGGCCCCCTTACTGAAGCTTTCTTT | CASSLEGLGWGPLTEAFF
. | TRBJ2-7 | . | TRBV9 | TGTGCCAGCAGCCCTAAAGCTAGCAGCCTCTACGAGCAGTACTTC | CASSPKASSLYEQYF
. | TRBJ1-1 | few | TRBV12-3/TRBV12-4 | TGTGCCAGCGGGAGTTGGCCTATGAACACTGAAGCTTTCTTT | CASGSWPMNTEAFF
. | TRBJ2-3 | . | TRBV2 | TGTGCCAGCAGGCGGGATAGCACAGATACGCAGTATTTT | CASRRDSTDTQYF
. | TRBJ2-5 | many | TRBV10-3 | TGTGCCATCAGACGGGAGACCGAGACCCAGTACTTC | CAIRRETETQYF
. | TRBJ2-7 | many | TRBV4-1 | TGCGCCAGCAGCCAAGATAGAAGCAGGGAGGACGAGCAGTACTTC | CASSQDRSREDEQYF
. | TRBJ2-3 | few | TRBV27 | TGTGCCAGCAGTACAGAACTAATTTTCACAGATACGCAGTATTTT | CASSTELIFTDTQYF
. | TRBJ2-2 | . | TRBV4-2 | TGTGCCAGCAGCCAAGAGGCGCAGAACACCGGGGAGCTGTTTTTT | CASSQEAQNTGELFF
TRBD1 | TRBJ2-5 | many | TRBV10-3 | TGTGCCATCAGCGCCGACAGGGTCGAACAAGAGACCCAGTACTTC | CAISADRVEQETQYF
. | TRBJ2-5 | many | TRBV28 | TGTGCCAGCAGTTTAAACGGACAAGAGACCCAGTACTTC | CASSLNGQETQYF
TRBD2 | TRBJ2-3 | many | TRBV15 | TGTGCCACCAGCAGAGATGGGAGGGCAGTTAGCACAGATACGCAGTATTTT | CATSRDGRAVSTDTQYF
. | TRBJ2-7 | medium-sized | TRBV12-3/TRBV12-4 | TGTGCCAGCAGTTTAGGGGGGCAGGACGAGCAGTACTTC | CASSLGGQDEQYF